This note documents a single T cell receptor (beta chain) sequence. Deletions cut 1 base from V and 1 base from J, with 7 bases between. In germline, CDR1 is MNHEY, CDR2 SMNVEV (reference sequence). The CDR3 totals 14 residues. This sample was included in a study of T-cell memory formation after mild COVID-19. TCRdb reprocessed the 5' RACE reads via MiXCR and lists one record per CDR3 protein. This sample has 500,000 to 650,000 distinct CDR3 sequences, with roughly a fifth found just once. The sequencing sample was made of PBMCs or a T cell subset sorted from them (not recorded which). The TCR sequence derives from an adult woman who had mild COVID-19 (a few samples of this study predate the infection). Cell type and time point are not known. The V call is TRBV27, the J call TRBJ2-5, with D unclear. The CDR3 nucleotides read TGTGCCAGCAGTTTATTAGGTTCCCAAGAGACCCAGTACTTC. Translation gives CASSLLGSQETQYF.